The entry below gives a single T cell receptor (beta chain) sequence along with its context. Its antigen is unidentified. The CDR3 sequence is 15 residues long. Germline loops: CDR1 SGHDT, CDR2 YYEEEE. The ends lost 0 bases at V and 2 bases at J; junction bases unmatched: 3. Investigators sourced 1.5 to 2.5 micrograms of genomic DNA from cryopreserved PBMCs for TCR beta libraries. The sample is drawn from a study of cytotoxic CD8 clonotypes in ibrutinib-treated CLL. Study observations and caveats: Contraction or stability on treatment characterized the public clonotypes, which were uncommon.

Data came from immunoSEQ multiplex PCR; TCRdb stores just in-frame clones and leaves some out. Counted here are about 160,000 clones, about four fifths occurring once; the ten biggest clones make up around 2%. This rearrangement joins TRBV5-6 to TRBJ2-7; 9 bases line up with TRBD1. The sequencing used PBMCs, collected after 12 months of ibrutinib treatment. The clonotype originates from a human donor with chronic lymphocytic leukemia. The CDR3 here is CASSLEGTGPYEQYF. DNA for the CDR3: TGTGCCAGCAGCTTGGAGGGGACAGGGCCCTACGAGCAGTACTTC.